The 9 T cell receptor beta chains listed next were all sequenced from one sample in a study of Ad26.COV2.S vaccination and SARS-CoV-2 variants. Sequencing was performed with immunoSEQ multiplex PCR; in TCRdb, only in-frame clones are kept and a portion is missing. The sample includes about 450,000 clones, 80% to 90% of them seen just once. This sample's treatment: around 19 received Ad26.COV2.S at low or high dose, single or two shots; roughly 5 received placebo; per-sample allocation not given. Samples analyzed were those drawn on day 63 after the first vaccine or placebo injection. The sequenced sample was peripheral blood, obtained in a trial of Ad26.COV2.S vaccine versus placebo. The receptors derive from a person aged 18-60 years who received the Ad26.COV2.S COVID-19 vaccine or a placebo.

This clone was seen a single time. The rearrangement links TRBV6-5 to TRBJ1-6, with D tentatively TRBD1 (5 bases). Between the trimmed V and J ends, which lost 1 base and 6 bases, there was a span of 10 bases. CDR1 is MNHEY, CDR2 SVGAGI, per germline. The CDR3 is made up of 15 amino acids. The CDR3 region is CASSYWGGVNSPLHF. The CDR3 nucleotides read TGTGCCAGCAGTTACTGGGGGGGGGTTAATTCACCCCTCCACTTT.

The chain carries TRBV27 and TRBJ2-1; a possible D gene is TRBD1 (6 bases). This CDR3 spans 18 amino acids. V gave up 3 bases and J gave up 5 bases, with 23 bases separating them. The germline CDR1 and CDR2 sequences are MNHEY and SMNVEV (reference sequence). As DNA, the CDR3 is TGTGCCAGCAGTTTCTACCCGCCCCAGGGGACACTACACAATGAGCAGTTCTTC. Translation: CASSFYPPQGTLHNEQFF.

This chain uses TRBV19 with TRBJ1-1; D is unresolved. Trimming cost V 4 bases and J 3 bases, with 15 bases left between them. Germline V CDR1 and CDR2: LNHDA, SQIVND (reference sequence). CDR3 length: 15 residues. The CDR3 sequence: CASSKGYAGDTEAFF. Here the CDR3 DNA reads TGTGCCAGTAGTAAAGGGTATGCCGGGGACACTGAAGCTTTCTTT.

This clone appeared a single time. V and J are TRBV9 and TRBJ1-2, with D possibly being TRBD1 (5 bases). V was trimmed by 6 bases and J by 1 base, leaving 10 bases between them. The CDR3 has 13 residues. Germline CDR1 SGDLS, CDR2 YYNGEE. The CDR3 nucleotides are TGTGCCAGCAACGGGGCGGGTAACTATGGCTACACCTTC. It specifies CASNGAGNYGYTF.

This sequence joins TRBV7-2 and TRBJ2-7; D uncertain. Between the trimmed V and J ends, which lost 2 bases and 4 bases, there was a span of 6 bases. The CDR3 loop spans 12 amino acids. Germline values: CDR1 SGHTA, CDR2 FQGNSA. CDR3: CASSLSRYEQYF. Written as DNA, the CDR3 is TGTGCCAGCAGCTTAAGTCGGTACGAGCAGTACTTC.

The chain uses TRBV7-2 and TRBJ1-6; D not resolved. The V end lost 1 base, the J end lost 10 bases, and 8 bases lay between the germline ends. This CDR3 comprises 13 residues. CDR1 SGHTA and CDR2 FQGNSA come from the germline V gene. CDR3 amino acids: CASSLDGRSPLHF. In DNA, the CDR3 is TGTGCCAGCAGCTTAGATGGCAGATCACCCCTCCACTTT.

The table lists this clone with a count of one. The J gene is TRBJ2-7, the V gene TRBV7-2; D perhaps matches TRBD2 (5 bases). Trimming removed 6 bases at V and 9 bases at J, with 15 bases between. The germline V gene encodes CDR1 SGHTA and CDR2 FQGNSA. The length of the CDR3 is 12 residues. In DNA, the CDR3 is TGTGCCAGCAGTTTGAGAGGGCCGCGGCAGTACTTC. Encoded protein: CASSLRGPRQYF.

The gene calls are TRBV7-2 and TRBJ1-6; D possibly corresponds to TRBD1 (6 bases). Germline V gene data show CDR1 as SGHTA and CDR2 as FQGNSA. Trimming removed 5 bases at V and 7 bases at J, with 15 bases between. The CDR3 length is 15 residues. The CDR3 DNA follows: TGTGCCAGCAGCCCCCACAGGGTGAAGAATTCACCCCTCCACTTT. Amino acid sequence: CASSPHRVKNSPLHF.

V is TRBV10-3 and J is TRBJ1-5, with 10 bases lining up with TRBD1. This CDR3 comprises 15 residues. The V gene's germline CDR1 is ENHRY and CDR2 SYGVKD. Unmatched junction bases numbered 9, after V lost 4 bases and J lost 9 bases. DNA of the CDR3: TGTGCCATCAGTGCTGGACAGGGGGAGAGGCGGCCCCAGCATTTT. This gives the protein CAISAGQGERRPQHF.